Listed below are T cell receptor beta chains from one sample, sequenced in a study of blood T cells in healthy people across ages. Via MiXCR, TCRdb re-called the 5' RACE reads, giving one row per CDR3 protein. The sample includes some 670,000 distinct CDR3 sequences, more than 45% of them seen just once. Sequenced sample: blood. The receptors here all came from a woman aged 80 or over in good health. The CDR3 runs from the conserved cysteine through the conserved F or W. A D gene is named only where the DNA matches it firmly. Clone size appears in some rows only: once, few, many, or a class for an expanded clone.

DNA,CDR3,size,V,J,D
TGTGCCAGCAGCGCACGCAGGGGGCTTTTTTTTGCGCAGTACTTC,CASSARRGLFFAQYF,NA,TRBV7-2,TRBJ2-7,TRBD1
TGTGCCAGCAGTTCACCGAGGACAGGGGTAGCCAAAAACATTCAGTACTTC,CASSSPRTGVAKNIQYF,once,TRBV12-3/TRBV12-4,TRBJ2-4,TRBD1
TGTGCCAGCAGAGAGGGACAGGGTAACCCCTACGAGCAGTACTTC,CASREGQGNPYEQYF,many,TRBV28,TRBJ2-7,TRBD1
TGCGCCAGCAGCTTGGATCCCACGGGACAGGGAGGCGACGAGCAGTACTTC,CASSLDPTGQGGDEQYF,few,TRBV5-1,TRBJ2-7,TRBD1
TGTGCCAGCAGGCTAGCGGGGGGGCGGGGGAATGAGCAGTTCTTC,CASRLAGGRGNEQFF,few,TRBV27,TRBJ2-1,TRBD2
TGTGCCAGCAGCCAAGTCCCGGGGTACAGGGGGCAAGATGGCTACACCTTC,CASSQVPGYRGQDGYTF,NA,TRBV4-2,TRBJ1-2,TRBD1
TGCGCCAGCGGCGTAAACAATGAGCAGTTCTTC,CASGVNNEQFF,NA,TRBV5-1,TRBJ2-1,NA
TGCGCCAGCAGCTTGGGCGGGACAGGAGGTAGCGAGCAGTACTTC,CASSLGGTGGSEQYF,NA,TRBV5-1,TRBJ2-7,TRBD1
TGTGCCAGCAGTGAACGGTGGTTGCGGAGAAGGGAAGAGACCCAGTACTTC,CASSERWLRRREETQYF,many,TRBV25-1,TRBJ2-5,NA
TGTGCCTCCACTTGGGACACCCGAGCCGAGTATGGCTACACCTTC,CASTWDTRAEYGYTF,many,TRBV2,TRBJ1-2,NA
TGTGCCAGCAGTTTTGAGACTAGCGGGGGAGTAGGGGAGCTGTTTTTT,CASSFETSGGVGELFF,NA,TRBV12-3/TRBV12-4,TRBJ2-2,TRBD2
TGTGCCAGCAGCTTAGTGGGGGGCGGGACTGAAGCTTTCTTT,CASSLVGGGTEAFF,NA,TRBV7-9,TRBJ1-1,NA
TGTGCCAGCAGCACATTCCCCACGGGGGAGCAGTACTTC,CASSTFPTGEQYF,NA,TRBV27,TRBJ2-7,NA
TGCGCCAGCAGGGACAGGGTCCCCCGTGAGCAGTTCTTC,CASRDRVPREQFF,few,TRBV5-1,TRBJ2-1,TRBD1
TGCAGCGTTGCGGGTGCATGGACAGTCTACAATGAGCAGTTCTTC,CSVAGAWTVYNEQFF,many,TRBV29-1,TRBJ2-1,NA
TGTGCCAGCAGCTTAACTAGCGGACCGGGACCCGGGACCCAGTACTTC,CASSLTSGPGPGTQYF,few,TRBV11-2,TRBJ2-5,TRBD2
TGCAGTGCTAGGGACAGCTATAGCAATCAGCCCCAGCATTTT,CSARDSYSNQPQHF,NA,TRBV20-1,TRBJ1-5,NA
TGTGCCATCAAAGTTCTACCCGGACCCTACGAGCAGTACTTC,CAIKVLPGPYEQYF,NA,TRBV10-3,TRBJ2-7,NA
TGCGCCAGCAGCCTAACAGGGGGCCGCAACACCGGGGAGCTGTTTTTT,CASSLTGGRNTGELFF,NA,TRBV4-1,TRBJ2-2,TRBD1
TGTGCCAGCAGTTTTGTGGAGCAGTTCTTC,CASSFVEQFF,NA,TRBV28,TRBJ2-1,NA
TGCGCCAGCAGCTGGGGGGATCCTGGGGCCAACGTCCTGACTTTC,CASSWGDPGANVLTF,few,TRBV5-1,TRBJ2-6,NA
TGCAGTGCTGCCCCGGGGACAGGCAAAGAAGAGACCCAGTACTTC,CSAAPGTGKEETQYF,NA,TRBV20-1,TRBJ2-5,TRBD1
TGTGCCAGCAGTTTAGCGATTAGCTATGGCTACACCTTC,CASSLAISYGYTF,many,TRBV12-3/TRBV12-4,TRBJ1-2,NA
TGTGCCAGCAGCTTAGACAGGGCCCACGAGCAGTACTTC,CASSLDRAHEQYF,NA,TRBV7-8,TRBJ2-7,NA
TGTGCCACCAGCAGAGATCTGAGTGCAGATACGCAGTATTTT,CATSRDLSADTQYF,many,TRBV15,TRBJ2-3,NA
TGCAGCGTTGACATATCGGGGGCCCTCACAGATACGCAGTATTTT,CSVDISGALTDTQYF,once,TRBV29-1,TRBJ2-3,NA
TGTGCCAGCAGTTTCACAGGGGTGACAGATACGCAGTATTTT,CASSFTGVTDTQYF,NA,TRBV12-3/TRBV12-4,TRBJ2-3,TRBD1
TGCGCCAGCAGCTTGACCGCGGGACTAGCGGGAGTGAATGAGCAGTTCTTC,CASSLTAGLAGVNEQFF,few,TRBV5-1,TRBJ2-1,TRBD2
TGTGCCAGCAGCAGGCCCCCATCTAGCTCCTACAATGAGCAGTTCTTC,CASSRPPSSSYNEQFF,NA,TRBV3-1,TRBJ2-1,NA
TGCGCCAGCAGCACAAGGGGGGGCCTAAATGAGCAGTTCTTC,CASSTRGGLNEQFF,NA,TRBV5-1,TRBJ2-1,NA
TGTGCCAGCAGCCCCCCCTGGGGCCGAGATACGCAGTATTTT,CASSPPWGRDTQYF,NA,TRBV3-1,TRBJ2-3,NA
TGTGCCAGCAGTTACTCGACGGGTTCTGAAGCTTTCTTT,CASSYSTGSEAFF,many,TRBV6-5,TRBJ1-1,NA
TGCAGCGTCGCGGGACAGGGGGTCAATGAGCAGTTCTTC,CSVAGQGVNEQFF,NA,TRBV29-1,TRBJ2-1,TRBD1
TGTGCCAGCAGTCCTACTAGCGGAGGCACAGATACGCAGTATTTT,CASSPTSGGTDTQYF,few,TRBV6-4,TRBJ2-3,TRBD2
TGTGCCAGCAGTTTGGGGTTAGACACTGAAGCTTTCTTT,CASSLGLDTEAFF,NA,TRBV12-3/TRBV12-4,TRBJ1-1,NA
TGCAGTGCTAGTACCAGGCTGCGGCAGTACTTC,CSASTRLRQYF,NA,TRBV20-1,TRBJ2-7,NA
TGTGCCAGCAGTGTCGACTCATCAACTAATGAAAAACTGTTTTTT,CASSVDSSTNEKLFF,NA,TRBV28,TRBJ1-4,NA
TGCGCCAGCAGCTTTACAGGAGGGGGAGCCAAAAACATTCAGTACTTC,CASSFTGGGAKNIQYF,NA,TRBV5-1,TRBJ2-4,NA
TGCAGCGTCCGACAGGGAGCCCAGTACTTC,CSVRQGAQYF,NA,TRBV29-1,TRBJ2-5,TRBD1
TGTGCCAGCGGTGCTGGTGCAGTGAACTATGGCTACACCTTC,CASGAGAVNYGYTF,NA,TRBV2,TRBJ1-2,NA
TGTGCCAGCAGTGGGGCCGGGACAGGGGGCTACACCTTC,CASSGAGTGGYTF,NA,TRBV27,TRBJ1-2,TRBD1
TGTGCCAGCAGAGTTGGAAGAGATGGCTATGGCTACACCTTC,CASRVGRDGYGYTF,NA,TRBV27,TRBJ1-2,NA
TGCGCCAGCAGTCGGGACACAGATAATTCACCCCTCCACTTT,CASSRDTDNSPLHF,NA,TRBV5-1,TRBJ1-6,NA
TGTGCCAGCAGCCGACTAGGGACTAGCGCCACCGGGGAGCTGTTTTTT,CASSRLGTSATGELFF,many,TRBV7-3,TRBJ2-2,TRBD2